The clone carrying this TCR beta chain has more than one count but fewer than ten. The antigen remains unidentified. The data belong to a study of liver allograft versus peripheral blood T cells. Study at large: Comparing T cell receptor repertoires in transplanted livers with those in recipients' peripheral blood was part of the design.

Each CDR3 protein gets one entry after TCRdb re-called the reads with MiXCR. The table has 5,000 to 6,500 distinct CDR3 sequences, 13% to 15% seen once. Study-level findings and limits: Repertoires of T cell receptors that resided inside liver allografts reportedly differed from those in peripheral blood.

This CDR3 spans 14 amino acids. V was clipped by 9 bases and J by 4 bases, with 18 bases between them. The V and J genes are TRBV12-3 or TRBV12-4 and TRBJ1-1; D may be TRBD1 (5 bases). The source is a human patient who had a liver transplant. Some T cells may be provided by the graft donor. In DNA form, the CDR3 reads TGTGCCAGTATCTCCCAGGGTGACAGCACTGAAGCTTTCTTT. This gives the protein CASISQGDSTEAFF.